This T cell receptor (beta chain) derives from a study of T cells in narcolepsy. Repertoires were generated with immunoSEQ multiplex PCR, while TCRdb's copy carries only in-frame clones and drops some. The data show around 24,000 clones, with about four fifths seen just once and approximately 1.4% held by the top ten. Whole-study findings and limits: Comparing one patient's CSF and blood CD4+ clonotypes highlighted HCRT- and TRIB2-specific autoreactive clonotypes. Healthy controls reportedly lacked the autoreactive clonotypes serially found in patients' blood.

This clone was seen more than once but under ten times. What it binds is not known. Sequencing used CD45RA- memory CD4+ T cells from PBMCs. This TCR was sampled from a human donor with narcolepsy.

This CDR3 reads CASRTQGGVEKLFF. The CDR3 region has the DNA TGTGCCAGTCGAACGCAGGGGGGCGTGGAAAAACTGTTTTTT. This chain joins TRBV6-1 and TRBJ1-4; TRBD1 agrees at 7 bases. The CDR3 totals 14 residues. The trim removed 9 bases at V and 8 bases at J, leaving 12 bases unmatched. Looked up from germline, CDR1 is MNHNS and CDR2 is SASEGT.